This is a list of T cell receptor beta chains from one sample in a study of memory CD4+ T cells and cytomegalovirus serostatus. Here immunoSEQ multiplex PCR was the method, and the copy in TCRdb shows in-frame clones only, minus some. The sample consists of some 87,000 clones, 80% of them appearing once. Sequences were obtained from memory CD4+ T cells from blood. The receptors shown here come from an adult in good health and CMV-seropositive. The CDR3 runs from the conserved cysteine through the conserved F or W. The order of the fields is D gene, clone size, J gene, V gene, CDR3 protein, CDR3 DNA. A D gene is named only where the DNA matches it firmly. Clone size is not always given. Where it is, it says once, few, many or a class for expanded clones.

d_call: -
clone_size: -
j_call: TRBJ1-2
v_call: TRBV12-1
cdr3_aa: CASSFRGSGYGYTF
cdr3_nt: TGTGCCAGCAGCTTTAGGGGGTCGGGCTATGGCTACACCTTC

d_call: -
clone_size: -
j_call: TRBJ1-2
v_call: TRBV14
cdr3_aa: CASSQDFRPYGYTF
cdr3_nt: TGTGCCAGCAGCCAAGATTTCAGGCCCTATGGCTACACCTTC

d_call: TRBD1
clone_size: -
j_call: TRBJ2-1
v_call: TRBV11-3
cdr3_aa: CASSPGTGGDEQFF
cdr3_nt: TGTGCCAGCAGCCCGGGGACAGGTGGCGATGAGCAGTTCTTC

d_call: -
clone_size: -
j_call: TRBJ2-3
v_call: TRBV7-3
cdr3_aa: CASSRGITDTQYF
cdr3_nt: TGTGCCAGCAGCCGCGGGATCACAGATACGCAGTATTTT

d_call: -
clone_size: -
j_call: TRBJ1-3
v_call: TRBV5-4
cdr3_aa: CASSLAGSSGNTIYF
cdr3_nt: TGTGCCAGCAGCTTGGCGGGGAGCTCTGGAAACACCATATATTTT

d_call: -
clone_size: -
j_call: TRBJ2-1
v_call: TRBV15
cdr3_aa: CATSRARSGDEQFF
cdr3_nt: TGTGCCACCAGCAGAGCCAGGAGTGGCGATGAGCAGTTCTTC

d_call: TRBD2
clone_size: -
j_call: TRBJ2-1
v_call: TRBV5-1
cdr3_aa: CASSPSGGRNFEQFF
cdr3_nt: TGCGCCAGCAGCCCTAGCGGGGGACGTAATTTCGAGCAGTTCTTC

d_call: TRBD1
clone_size: few
j_call: TRBJ2-5
v_call: TRBV5-1
cdr3_aa: CASSLATGQETQYF
cdr3_nt: TGCGCCAGCAGCTTGGCGACAGGGCAAGAGACCCAGTACTTC

d_call: -
clone_size: -
j_call: TRBJ2-1
v_call: TRBV4-3
cdr3_aa: CASSQGQSLNNEQFF
cdr3_nt: TGCGCCAGCAGCCAAGGACAGTCCCTAAACAATGAGCAGTTCTTC

d_call: TRBD2
clone_size: -
j_call: TRBJ2-3
v_call: TRBV5-1
cdr3_aa: CASSPSSGVIDTQYF
cdr3_nt: TGCGCCAGCAGCCCCTCTAGCGGAGTCATAGATACGCAGTATTTT

d_call: TRBD2
clone_size: -
j_call: TRBJ2-1
v_call: TRBV7-6
cdr3_aa: CASSLRPGLAGGPPHEQFF
cdr3_nt: TGTGCCAGCAGCCTCCGACCGGGACTAGCGGGAGGCCCCCCACATGAGCAGTTCTTC

d_call: -
clone_size: -
j_call: TRBJ1-5
v_call: TRBV5-8
cdr3_aa: CASSLTNSNQPQHF
cdr3_nt: TGTGCCAGCAGCTTGACAAATAGCAATCAGCCCCAGCATTTT

d_call: TRBD2
clone_size: -
j_call: TRBJ2-1
v_call: TRBV7-2
cdr3_aa: CASSLASGTYNEQFF
cdr3_nt: TGTGCCAGCAGCTTAGCTAGCGGGACTTACAATGAGCAGTTCTTC

d_call: TRBD2
clone_size: -
j_call: TRBJ2-1
v_call: TRBV5-1
cdr3_aa: CASGLMGTSANEQFF
cdr3_nt: TGCGCCAGCGGTTTGATGGGGACTAGCGCTAATGAGCAGTTCTTC

d_call: TRBD2
clone_size: -
j_call: TRBJ2-3
v_call: TRBV29-1
cdr3_aa: CSVGSSGNTDTQYF
cdr3_nt: TGCAGCGTTGGATCTAGCGGGAACACAGATACGCAGTATTTT

d_call: -
clone_size: -
j_call: TRBJ2-3
v_call: TRBV2
cdr3_aa: CASSGAGRTDTQYF
cdr3_nt: TGTGCCAGCAGTGGGGCAGGGCGCACAGATACGCAGTATTTT

d_call: -
clone_size: -
j_call: TRBJ2-5
v_call: TRBV29-1
cdr3_aa: CSAGTYFGETQYF
cdr3_nt: TGCAGCGCTGGGACCTACTTCGGAGAGACCCAGTACTTC

d_call: TRBD1
clone_size: many
j_call: TRBJ2-6
v_call: TRBV30
cdr3_aa: CAWSITGQLFGANVLTF
cdr3_nt: TGTGCCTGGAGTATCACGGGACAGCTCTTCGGGGCCAACGTCCTGACTTTC

d_call: TRBD1
clone_size: -
j_call: TRBJ2-7
v_call: TRBV6-6
cdr3_aa: CASAGTGIYEQYF
cdr3_nt: TGTGCCAGTGCCGGGACAGGTATCTACGAGCAGTACTTC

d_call: -
clone_size: -
j_call: TRBJ2-1
v_call: TRBV5-8
cdr3_aa: CASSQDIPPNEQFF
cdr3_nt: TGTGCCAGCAGCCAGGACATCCCTCCCAATGAGCAGTTCTTC

d_call: -
clone_size: few
j_call: TRBJ2-3
v_call: TRBV15
cdr3_aa: CATSRAKADTQYF
cdr3_nt: TGTGCCACCAGCAGGGCGAAGGCAGATACGCAGTATTTT

d_call: TRBD2
clone_size: -
j_call: TRBJ2-3
v_call: TRBV4-2
cdr3_aa: CASSQDFSGSLDTQYF
cdr3_nt: TGTGCCAGCAGCCAAGACTTTAGCGGGAGTCTGGATACGCAGTATTTT

d_call: -
clone_size: -
j_call: TRBJ1-4
v_call: TRBV2
cdr3_aa: CASREQRGEKLFF
cdr3_nt: TGTGCCAGCAGAGAACAGCGCGGGGAAAAACTGTTTTTT

d_call: -
clone_size: -
j_call: TRBJ2-2
v_call: TRBV11-2
cdr3_aa: CASSRQGSGELFF
cdr3_nt: TGTGCCAGCAGCCGGCAGGGGTCCGGGGAGCTGTTTTTT

d_call: -
clone_size: few
j_call: TRBJ2-5
v_call: TRBV5-1
cdr3_aa: CASSAGHSVPSSRQRRGWETQYF
cdr3_nt: TGCGCCAGCAGCGCGGGCCACTCTGTTCCCAGCAGTCGTCAGCGGAGAGGGTGGGAGACCCAGTACTTC

d_call: -
clone_size: -
j_call: TRBJ2-3
v_call: TRBV5-1
cdr3_aa: CASSPGTATDTQYF
cdr3_nt: TGCGCCAGCAGCCCCGGGACGGCCACAGATACGCAGTATTTT

d_call: -
clone_size: -
j_call: TRBJ2-3
v_call: TRBV7-2
cdr3_aa: CASSSGGQARKSDTQYF
cdr3_nt: TGTGCCAGCAGCTCCGGAGGCCAAGCAAGGAAGTCAGATACGCAGTATTTT

d_call: TRBD1
clone_size: once
j_call: TRBJ2-7
v_call: TRBV6-1
cdr3_aa: CASSEQLDRADEQYF
cdr3_nt: TGTGCCAGCAGTGAACAATTGGACAGGGCCGACGAGCAGTACTTC

d_call: -
clone_size: -
j_call: TRBJ2-1
v_call: TRBV10-2
cdr3_aa: CASRRDVLNEQFF
cdr3_nt: TGCGCCAGCAGGCGGGACGTATTAAATGAGCAGTTCTTC

d_call: -
clone_size: -
j_call: TRBJ1-5
v_call: TRBV18
cdr3_aa: CASSQGANQPQHF
cdr3_nt: TGTGCCAGCTCCCAGGGAGCCAATCAGCCCCAGCATTTT

d_call: -
clone_size: -
j_call: TRBJ1-2
v_call: TRBV27
cdr3_aa: CASSPPGGNYGYTF
cdr3_nt: TGTGCCAGCAGTCCCCCGGGGGGAAACTATGGCTACACCTTC

d_call: TRBD2
clone_size: -
j_call: TRBJ2-2
v_call: TRBV2
cdr3_aa: CASMKTSGSSMAGELFF
cdr3_nt: TGTGCCAGCATGAAGACTAGCGGGAGTAGTATGGCCGGGGAGCTGTTTTTT

d_call: TRBD1
clone_size: -
j_call: TRBJ1-5
v_call: TRBV15
cdr3_aa: CATSRDRQGDQPQHF
cdr3_nt: TGTGCCACCAGCAGAGATCGGCAGGGGGATCAGCCCCAGCATTTT

d_call: -
clone_size: few
j_call: TRBJ2-3
v_call: TRBV5-1
cdr3_aa: CASSGVGTDTQYF
cdr3_nt: TGCGCCAGCAGCGGGGTGGGGACAGATACGCAGTATTTT

d_call: -
clone_size: -
j_call: TRBJ2-1
v_call: TRBV5-1
cdr3_aa: CASSLSPGRPNVNEQFF
cdr3_nt: TGCGCCAGCAGCTTGTCGCCAGGGCGACCGAATGTCAATGAGCAGTTCTTC

d_call: TRBD1
clone_size: -
j_call: TRBJ1-2
v_call: TRBV27
cdr3_aa: CASSLSQSGQGVKGYTF
cdr3_nt: TGTGCCAGCAGTTTATCGCAATCGGGACAGGGGGTCAAGGGCTACACCTTC

d_call: -
clone_size: -
j_call: TRBJ2-2
v_call: TRBV27
cdr3_aa: CASSLRERTGELFF
cdr3_nt: TGTGCCAGCAGTTTAAGGGAACGGACCGGGGAGCTGTTTTTT

d_call: -
clone_size: -
j_call: TRBJ1-4
v_call: TRBV25-1
cdr3_aa: CASSESGPINEKLFF
cdr3_nt: TGTGCCAGCAGTGAATCAGGGCCCATTAATGAAAAACTGTTTTTT

d_call: -
clone_size: -
j_call: TRBJ2-1
v_call: TRBV27
cdr3_aa: CASSSYGTEQFF
cdr3_nt: TGTGCCAGCAGTTCTTACGGGACTGAGCAGTTCTTC

d_call: -
clone_size: once
j_call: TRBJ1-2
v_call: TRBV6-5
cdr3_aa: CASSLRGGGYTF
cdr3_nt: TGTGCCAGCAGCCTACGGGGGGGTGGCTACACCTTC

d_call: TRBD2
clone_size: -
j_call: TRBJ2-3
v_call: TRBV28
cdr3_aa: CASSTPGTSGTDTQYF
cdr3_nt: TGTGCCAGCAGTACCCCCGGGACTAGCGGAACAGATACGCAGTATTTT

d_call: TRBD1
clone_size: -
j_call: TRBJ1-1
v_call: TRBV5-4
cdr3_aa: CASRPEQGANTEAFF
cdr3_nt: TGTGCCAGCAGGCCGGAACAGGGGGCGAACACTGAAGCTTTCTTT

d_call: -
clone_size: -
j_call: TRBJ1-5
v_call: TRBV2
cdr3_aa: CASSEGSAFNQPQHF
cdr3_nt: TGTGCCAGCAGTGAGGGCAGCGCCTTCAATCAGCCCCAGCATTTT

d_call: -
clone_size: -
j_call: TRBJ2-6
v_call: TRBV7-9
cdr3_aa: CASSLAMASGANVLTF
cdr3_nt: TGTGCCAGCAGCTTAGCGATGGCCTCTGGGGCCAACGTCCTGACTTTC

d_call: -
clone_size: -
j_call: TRBJ2-3
v_call: TRBV18
cdr3_aa: CASSPQGGHPTDTQYF
cdr3_nt: TGTGCCAGCTCACCACAAGGGGGACACCCCACAGATACGCAGTATTTT

d_call: TRBD1
clone_size: once
j_call: TRBJ2-2
v_call: TRBV5-1
cdr3_aa: CASSAEGAYTGELFF
cdr3_nt: TGCGCCAGCAGCGCAGAGGGGGCTTACACCGGGGAGCTGTTTTTT

d_call: -
clone_size: -
j_call: TRBJ1-3
v_call: TRBV9
cdr3_aa: CASSVASYTGGNTIYF
cdr3_nt: TGTGCCAGCAGCGTAGCCAGCTATACGGGGGGAAACACCATATATTTT